This TCR beta chain comes out of a study of T cell changes during pregnancy in multiple sclerosis. Clones were sequenced by immunoSEQ multiplex PCR, and TCRdb holds only the in-frame ones, with some missing. The sample holds about 67,000 clones, approximately 92% seen once. CDR1 is MNHNS, CDR2 SASEGT, per germline. The CDR3 contains 15 residues. V dropped 6 bases and J dropped 1 base, with 13 bases sitting between them. Sequences were derived from peripheral blood, sampled in the first trimester of pregnancy. The receptor's source is a female donor with multiple sclerosis, enrolled in a pregnancy study. The V and J genes are TRBV6-1 and TRBJ2-1; no definite D call. DNA for the CDR3: TGTGCCAGCAGGGCGAGGTCGGTGTCCTACAATGAGCAGTTCTTC. This sequence encodes CASRARSVSYNEQFF.